This T cell receptor (beta chain) was sequenced during a study of glioma-infiltrating T cells after dendritic cell vaccination listed by TCRdb under 2016. Context from the whole study: The cohort included 15 or so glioblastoma patients drawn from Phase I and II dendritic cell vaccination trials, of whom 9 were newly diagnosed and 6 had recurrent disease. TCR sequencing metrics, including TIL content and tumor-blood repertoire overlap, were correlated with survival after dendritic cell vaccination. Autologous tumor lysate-pulsed dendritic cell vaccination was administered to the patients between 2003 and 2012. To make the vaccine, monocyte-derived dendritic cells were cultured for 7 to 8 days with IL-4 and GM-CSF and then pulsed overnight with autologous tumor lysate. Each patient was given three intradermal dendritic cell vaccine injections, spaced two weeks apart, in the arm below the axilla. Deep sequencing of TCR beta CDR3 regions was used to quantify tumor-infiltrating lymphocyte content and compare tumor and blood repertoires in dendritic cell-vaccinated glioblastoma patients. Study-level results and caveats: The response model built on TCR overlap across three groups was characterized as speculative, with prospective validation still needed. The cohort was small and heterogeneous, and full blood and tumor sets were available for few patients, with initial-recurrent tumor pairs available for even fewer patients. TCR clonality showed no direct relationship with survival, which suggests that a diverse polyclonal response may matter. After dendritic cell vaccination, a higher estimated pretreatment TIL content predicted longer time to progression and longer overall survival.

The CDR3 goes from the cysteine to the phenylalanine over 15 residues. Only CDR3 DNA is held: 45 bases, read in frame from base 1. CDR1 and CDR2 (GTSNPN, SVGIG) derive from the germline V gene (reference sequence). Ends trimmed: V by 0 bases, J by 8 bases; bases unmatched to a gene: 7. The label giving this sample's time point can be read as: after dendritic cell vaccination, including at tumor progression/relapse. Patients were selected for having adequate residual fresh-frozen tumor tissue and more than two years of available survival data. Molecular status otherwise varied across the glioblastoma patients, but none of them carried an isocitrate dehydrogenase mutation. PBMC were collected before vaccination, two weeks after the third vaccination, and at tumor progression if tumor progression occurred. The Qiagen DNeasy Blood extraction Kit was used to extract genomic DNA. Points on this clone: Its antigen is unknown. Within one base of it there is no much larger clone, and no base qualities were kept.

TCRB CDR3 regions were amplified from 1.5 to 2 ug genomic DNA, or all available DNA if less, using the immunoSEQ assay. The multiplex PCR employed 60 forward primers targeting TCR V beta segments and 13 reverse primers targeting J beta segments. To estimate reads per starting template, synthetic control templates were spiked into each sample at limiting dilution. Sequencing produced 87 bp reads on the Illumina HiSeq System. Regarding the original processing steps: PCR and sequencing errors were removed by a nearest neighbor algorithm that merged closely related sequences. TCR overlap was measured as the percentage of unique tumor TCR beta sequences that were also present in the peripheral blood of the same patient. TCRdb took this table from immuneACCESS and kept in-frame rearrangements with V and J called. Such tables lack part of the clones; where checked against another copy, unresolved V genes explain under half of the gap, and the rest is unexplained. V and J calls and clone size are given by that table; D and trimming were obtained from the DNA. The sample contains tens of thousands of clones, 75% to 90% of them found a single time. The top ten constitute approximately 6.6% of the sample.

Here the sequenced sample was blood, taken after dendritic cell vaccination. This sequence originates from a human donor with glioblastoma. Here the chain combines TRBV30 and TRBJ1-6, and 7 bases in between align with TRBD1. CDR3 loop: CAWSVKPRGDSPLHF. The DNA sequence is given as TGTGCCTGGAGTGTAAAGCCCAGGGGGGATTCACCCCTCCACTTT.